Sequencing of this TCR beta chain was carried out in a study of blood T cell repertoires in COVID-19. At the level of the study: Material from acute and convalescent COVID-19 was sourced from the United States, Italy and Spain. T cells, B-cell-depleted T cells, or PBMCs supplied cDNA or gDNA.

Between the trimmed V and J ends, which lost 3 bases and 4 bases, there was a span of 7 bases. This CDR3 contains 13 residues. Germline V gene sequence: CDR1 LNHDA, CDR2 SQIVND (reference sequence). How the authors handled the data: The authors estimated nucleated cell counts from reference gene primer amplification. The repertoire was sequenced with immunoSEQ multiplex PCR; TCRdb's copy has only in-frame clones and lacks some. The V and J calls and clone size come from that table; D and trimming were worked out from the DNA. Of more than 200,000 clones in the sample, roughly nine tenths were seen once.

Sequencing was done on a sample of peripheral blood. The V and J genes are TRBV19 and TRBJ1-3; D remains ambiguous. This clonotype was obtained from a man younger than 30 with active or convalescent COVID-19. CDR3 sequence reads: CASSIVSGNTIYF. Here the CDR3 DNA reads TGTGCCAGTAGTATTGTTTCAGGAAACACCATATATTTT.